This entry lists 27 T cell receptor beta chains sequenced from one sample in a study of blood T cell repertoires in COVID-19. Profiling relied on immunoSEQ multiplex PCR, and the TCRdb table lists in-frame clones only, not all of them. This table has 100,000 to 150,000 clones, roughly four fifths appearing once. Sequencing used peripheral blood. Source of these receptors: a man under 40 with COVID-19, enrolled during active disease.

This sequence joins TRBV9 and TRBJ1-1; 7 nucleotides line up with TRBD1. The CDR3 contains 14 residues. In germline, CDR1 is SGDLS, CDR2 YYNGEE. J gave up 1 base and V 6 bases, and 6 bases lay outside the gene matches. The CDR3 sequence is CASNQGVRNTEAFF. CDR3 nucleotides: TGTGCCAGCAACCAGGGGGTAAGGAACACTGAAGCTTTCTTT.

This clone showed up just a few times. This sequence joins TRBV12-5 and TRBJ2-3; 7 bases match TRBD1. This CDR3 region has 14 residues. The V segment lost 4 bases and the J segment 9 bases; nucleotides outside the gene matches: 10. Germline CDR1 LGHNT, CDR2 FRNRAP. In nucleotides, the CDR3 is TGTGCTAGTGGTTCCCCGGGACAGCCATCGACGCAGTATTTT. This gives the protein CASGSPGQPSTQYF. The full variable domain, rest sourced from reference TRBV12-5 and TRBJ2-3, is DARVTQTPRHKVTEMGQEVTMRCQPILGHNTVFWYRQTMMQGLELLAYFRNRAPLDDSGMPKDRFSAEMPDATLATLKIQPSEPRDSAVYFCASGSPGQPSTQYFGPGTRLTVL.

The CDR3 sequence: CASSANYNEQFF. CDR3 DNA sequence: TGTGCCAGCAGTGCGAATTACAATGAGCAGTTCTTC. This chain links TRBV12-3 or TRBV12-4 with TRBJ2-1; D gene unclear. The CDR3 length is 12 residues. V gave up 5 bases and J gave up 4 bases, with 6 bases separating them.

The chain combines TRBV19 with TRBJ2-2; a possible D gene is TRBD2 (6 bases). The CDR3 has 14 residues. Germline V gene lookup returns CDR1 LNHDA and CDR2 SQIVND (reference sequence). Trimming left V 3 bases short and J 5 bases short, with 10 bases between. CDR3 bases: TGTGCCAGTAGTATGTGGGAGGATACCGGGGAGCTGTTTTTT. Its translation is CASSMWEDTGELFF.

The chain has TRBV12-3 or TRBV12-4 and TRBJ1-2; tentative D call: TRBD1 (5 bases). V was trimmed by 5 bases and J by 4 bases, leaving 11 bases between them. This CDR3 spans 13 amino acids. CDR3 DNA: TGTGCCAGCAGTCAAGGACAAATCTATGGCTACACCTTC. Protein: CASSQGQIYGYTF.

This chain links TRBV12-2 with TRBJ1-5; the DNA was not compared with TRBD1, the D call given in the table. TRBV12-2 is tagged as a pseudogene. The CDR3 contains 16 residues. CDR3 in amino acids: CASRLVRDRDDQPQHF. The CDR3 bases are TGTGCAAGTCGCTTGGTCCGGGACAGGGACGACCAGCCCCAGCATTTT.

Here the CDR3 reads CASSPRLAGGYEQYF. In DNA form, the CDR3 reads TGTGCCAGCAGCCCACGGTTAGCGGGAGGCTACGAGCAGTACTTC. This chain links TRBV25-1 with TRBJ2-7; 10 bases agree with TRBD2. The CDR3 length is 15 residues. Looked up from germline, CDR1 is MGHDK and CDR2 is SYGVNS. The V and J ends lost 6 bases and 3 bases, in that order; junction bases with no gene match: 8.

The rearrangement uses TRBV11-2 and TRBJ2-1, with D tentatively TRBD2 (6 bases). The V gene's germline CDR1 is SGHAT and CDR2 FQNNGV. V was trimmed by 4 bases and J by 1 base, leaving 11 bases between them. CDR3 length: 15 amino acids. CDR3 sequence (DNA): TGTGCCAGCAGCTCCGGGGGACCTTCCTACAATGAGCAGTTCTTC. Translated, it gives CASSSGGPSYNEQFF.

The chain has TRBV7-2 and TRBJ2-1, with TRBD2 matching over 8 bases. The germline gives CDR1 SGHTA, CDR2 FQGNSA. The CDR3 has 16 amino acids. Trimming removed 3 bases from V and 0 bases from J; junction bases left unmatched: 4. The CDR3 DNA follows: TGTGCCAGCAGCTTTATAGCGGGAAGCTCCTACAATGAGCAGTTCTTC. This translates into CASSFIAGSSYNEQFF.

The chain has TRBV19 and TRBJ2-4; D might be TRBD2 (6 bases). Germline V gives CDR1 LNHDA, CDR2 SQIVND (reference sequence). This CDR3 contains 15 residues. The V and J ends lost 3 bases and 0 bases respectively, with 9 bases between them. CDR3 sequence reads: CASSMSGLAKNIQYF. DNA of the CDR3: TGTGCCAGTAGTATGTCGGGACTAGCCAAAAACATTCAGTACTTC. Together with reference TRBV19 and TRBJ2-4, the CDR3 gives the full variable domain: DGGITQSPKYLFRKEGQNVTLSCEQNLNHDAMYWYRQDPGQGLRLIYYSQIVNDFQKGDIAEGYSVSREKKESFPLTVTSAQKNPTAFYLCASSMSGLAKNIQYFGAGTRLSVL.

The chain couples TRBV5-4 to TRBJ1-6, with unresolved D. Trimming took 0 bases from V and 3 from J, leaving 7 bases between them. This CDR3 contains 15 residues. Germline lookup yields CDR1 SGHNT and CDR2 YYREEE (reference sequence). CDR3 DNA sequence: TGTGCCAGCAGCTTGGACGGTTACTATAATTCACCCCTCCACTTT. Encoded protein: CASSLDGYYNSPLHF.

A few counts support this clone. This chain joins TRBV10-3 and TRBJ2-1; 9 bases line up with TRBD2. The V and J ends lost 9 bases and 9 bases, in that order; junction bases with no gene match: 9. The CDR3 spans 13 residues. In germline, CDR1 is ENHRY, CDR2 SYGVKD. CDR3 amino acids: CAIFSGRVGEQFF. The CDR3 DNA is TGTGCCATATTTAGCGGGAGAGTCGGTGAGCAGTTCTTC.

The chain is built from TRBV6-2 or TRBV6-3 and TRBJ2-7; D might be TRBD2 (6 bases). Looked up from germline, CDR1 is MNHEY and CDR2 is SVGEGT. The CDR3 consists of 16 residues. Between the trimmed V and J ends, which lost 7 bases and 2 bases, there was a span of 21 bases. DNA for the CDR3: TGTGCCAGCACCCCTGTGCCGGGACTGATTACCTACGAGCAGTACTTC. Translation: CASTPVPGLITYEQYF.

The CDR3, as DNA: TGTGCCAGCAGCTTAGGTGATTGGAGTCCCGTGGCTGGCTACACCTTC. Its protein product is CASSLGDWSPVAGYTF. The chain combines TRBV11-3 with TRBJ1-2; unclear D gene. The CDR3 runs to 16 residues. The V end was cut by 1 base, the J end by 7 bases, with 19 bases between. The germline V gene encodes CDR1 SGHNT and CDR2 YENEEA. The complete variable domain, with remaining parts taken from reference TRBV11-3 and TRBJ1-2, reads EAGVVQSPRYKIIEKKQPVAFWCNPISGHNTLYWYLQNLGQGPELLIRYENEEAVDDSQLPKDRFSAERLKGVDSTLKIQPAELGDSAVYLCASSLGDWSPVAGYTFGSGTRLTVV.

V gene TRBV7-3 combines with J gene TRBJ2-2; possible D gene TRBD1, 6 bases. CDR3 length: 15 residues. Germline CDR1 is SGHTA and CDR2 is FQGTGA. V was clipped by 4 bases and J by 8 bases, with 17 bases between them. The CDR3 sequence: CASSWNPQGLGELFF. The CDR3 nucleotides read TGTGCCAGCAGCTGGAACCCCCAGGGGTTAGGGGAGCTGTTTTTT. Based on the CDR3 plus reference TRBV7-3 and TRBJ2-2, the full variable domain is GAGVSQTPSNKVTEKGKYVELRCDPISGHTALYWYRQSLGQGPEFLIYFQGTGAADDSGLPNDRFFAVRPEGSVSTLKIQRTERGDSAVYLCASSWNPQGLGELFFGEGSRLTVL.

The count of this clone is one. CDR3 nucleotide sequence: TGTGCCAGCAGCCTAGGACAGACCTCTGGAAACACCATATATTTT. It encodes CASSLGQTSGNTIYF. The chain combines TRBV11-2 with TRBJ1-3, with a possible D match to TRBD1 (6 bases). The CDR3 has 15 residues. Per the germline V gene, CDR1 is SGHAT and CDR2 is FQNNGV. V gave up 5 bases and J gave up 0 bases, with 11 bases separating them.

A few counts support this clone. This chain connects TRBV6-1 to TRBJ1-5; D is perhaps TRBD1 (5 bases). Germline CDR1 is MNHNS and CDR2 is SASEGT. V lost 2 bases, J lost 0 bases, and 11 bases lay in between. The CDR3 sequence is 16 residues long. CDR3 coding DNA: TGTGCCAGCAGTGAATTGACAGCGTATAGCAATCAGCCCCAGCATTTT. Its protein is CASSELTAYSNQPQHF.

In this sample, this clone turned up a few times. The chain has TRBV30 and TRBJ2-7, with TRBD2 identical over 10 bases. Germline loops: CDR1 GTSNPN, CDR2 SVGIG (reference sequence). The CDR3 length is 13 residues. Germline trimming cut 3 bases from V and 5 bases from J; bases unmatched to any gene: 4. Written as DNA, the CDR3 is TGTGCCTGGAGACTAGCGGGGTCCCACGAGCAGTACTTC. Protein: CAWRLAGSHEQYF.

The CDR3 is CASSLVGDREAFF. CDR3 nucleotides: TGTGCCAGCAGCTTGGTGGGTGACAGAGAAGCTTTCTTT. This chain uses TRBV5-4 with TRBJ1-1; D possibly corresponds to TRBD1 (5 bases). CDR3 length: 13 amino acids. V lost 0 bases, J lost 8 bases, and 11 bases lay in between. Germline CDR1 reads SGHNT; CDR2 reads YYREEE (reference sequence).

This clone was observed many times. The chain carries TRBV28 and TRBJ1-2; TRBD1 matches 8 bases. Germline lookup yields CDR1 MDHEN and CDR2 SYDVKM. The CDR3 totals 15 residues. The ends lost 4 bases at V and 4 bases at J; junction bases unmatched: 8. The CDR3 bases are TGTGCCAGCAGTTATCGACAGGGGATGGCCTATGGCTACACCTTC. It codes for CASSYRQGMAYGYTF.

This chain joins TRBV3-1 (or the pseudogene TRBV3-2) and TRBJ2-5; TRBD2 agrees at 8 bases. With V trimmed by 1 base and J by 5 bases, 6 bases remained unmatched. This CDR3 region has 15 residues. Germline V gene data show CDR1 as LGHDT and CDR2 as YNNKEL (reference sequence). In DNA form, the CDR3 reads TGTGCCAGCAGCCAAGTTCGGGGGGGAGGGGAGACCCAGTACTTC. This translates into CASSQVRGGGETQYF.

The chain is built from TRBV18 and TRBJ1-2; 8 bases line up with TRBD1. This CDR3 comprises 18 residues. Germline V CDR1 and CDR2: KGHSH, LQKENI. V dropped 3 bases and J dropped 0; count of bases not matched to a gene: 12. The CDR3 DNA reads TGTGCCAGCTCACCGACCGGACAGGGCCCCTCTACTAACTATGGCTACACCTTC. Amino acids: CASSPTGQGPSTNYGYTF. The full variable domain, with the rest looked up from reference TRBV18 and TRBJ1-2, is NAGVMQNPRHLVRRRGQEARLRCSPMKGHSHVYWYRQLPEEGLKFMVYLQKENIIDESGMPKERFSAEFPKEGPSILRIQQVVRGDSAAYFCASSPTGQGPSTNYGYTFGSGTRLTVV.

This chain's CDR3 is CASKEPRAAEAFF. DNA of the CDR3: TGTGCCAGCAAGGAGCCCAGGGCCGCTGAAGCTTTCTTT. The genes are TRBV28 and TRBJ1-1; TRBD1 is a possible D gene (5 bases). The CDR3 is 13 residues long. Germline V CDR1 and CDR2: MDHEN, SYDVKM. Trimming took 7 bases from V and 6 from J, leaving 15 bases between them.

This clone occurred once. The CDR3 loop reads CSVEDRPGLPYNEQFF. For the CDR3, the DNA is TGCAGCGTTGAAGATCGCCCAGGGCTACCCTACAATGAGCAGTTCTTC. This chain uses TRBV29-1 with TRBJ2-1; maybe TRBD1 (5 bases). V dropped 0 bases and J dropped 2 bases, with 14 bases sitting between them. The CDR3 has 16 amino acids. The V gene's germline CDR1 is SQVTM and CDR2 ANQGSEA.

This clone was recorded only once. This chain links TRBV11-3 with TRBJ2-2; 7 bases match TRBD2. CDR1 SGHNT and CDR2 YENEEA come from the germline V gene. This CDR3 comprises 13 residues. V shed 8 bases, J shed 1 base, and the junction held 1 base outside the gene matches. The chain's CDR3 is CASGTMNTGELFF. The CDR3 DNA follows: TGTGCCAGCGGGACTATGAACACCGGGGAGCTGTTTTTT.

This clone was counted a single time. J is TRBJ2-5 and V is TRBV5-4; 11 bases map to TRBD2. The better agreement between TRBJ2-7 and the DNA end casts doubt on the J call. Germline CDR1 SGHNT, CDR2 YYREEE (reference sequence). The CDR3 is made up of 17 amino acids. The CDR3 here is CASSVPSGTSGHYEQYF. The CDR3 nucleotides read TGTGCCAGCAGCGTACCATCCGGGACTAGCGGCCACTACGAGCAGTACTTC.

This clone was seen just once. V gene TRBV3-1 (or the pseudogene TRBV3-2) combines with J gene TRBJ1-5, with 10 bases that match TRBD1. Trimming at V came to 4 bases and at J to 0 bases, leaving 12 bases not matched to a gene. Germline V gene lookup returns CDR1 LGHDT and CDR2 YNNKEL (reference sequence). The CDR3 runs to 19 residues. CDR3 amino acids: CASSPSGTGEFYSNQPQHF. The CDR3 DNA reads TGTGCCAGCAGCCCCTCCGGGACAGGGGAGTTCTATAGCAATCAGCCCCAGCATTTT.